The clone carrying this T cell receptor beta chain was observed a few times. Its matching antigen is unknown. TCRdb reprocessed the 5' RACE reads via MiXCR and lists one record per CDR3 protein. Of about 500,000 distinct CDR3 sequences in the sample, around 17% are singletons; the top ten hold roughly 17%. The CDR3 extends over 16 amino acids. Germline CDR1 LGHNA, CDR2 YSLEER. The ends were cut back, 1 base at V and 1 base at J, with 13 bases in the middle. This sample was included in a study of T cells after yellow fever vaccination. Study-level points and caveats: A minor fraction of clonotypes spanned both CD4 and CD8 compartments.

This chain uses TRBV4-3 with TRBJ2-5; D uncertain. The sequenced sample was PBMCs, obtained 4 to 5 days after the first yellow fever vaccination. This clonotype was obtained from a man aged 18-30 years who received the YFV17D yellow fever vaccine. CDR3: CASSQVTQRLQETQYF. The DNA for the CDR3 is TGCGCCAGCAGCCAAGTAACACAGCGACTCCAAGAGACCCAGTACTTC.